The sample holds a few counts of the clone carrying this T cell receptor (beta chain). Participants were aged roughly 18 to 100 years from more than 20 US areas. Germline V gene lookup returns CDR1 LGHNA and CDR2 YSLEER. CDR3 length equals 20 residues. Trimming stripped 2 bases from V and 7 bases from J, with 27 bases between. The data derive from a study of blood T cell repertoires in COVID-19. Study in general: Specimens from acute and convalescent COVID-19 originated in the United States, Italy and Spain.

Sequencing used immunoSEQ multiplex PCR; TCRdb keeps in-frame clones, though not all of them. The profile covers a few hundred thousand clones, with roughly 87% appearing a single time and roughly 1% taken by the ten largest. This chain uses TRBV4-3 with TRBJ1-6; TRBD1 is a possible D gene (6 bases). The sequence was obtained from a woman in her twenties or thirties who had recovered from COVID-19. The sample consisted of PBMCs or T cells enriched from blood (not recorded which). CDR3 DNA sequence: TGCGCCAGCAGCCAAAGACTCGCTGGGGAGGGGGTCGATGGAAATTCACCCCTCCACTTT. It is translated as CASSQRLAGEGVDGNSPLHF.